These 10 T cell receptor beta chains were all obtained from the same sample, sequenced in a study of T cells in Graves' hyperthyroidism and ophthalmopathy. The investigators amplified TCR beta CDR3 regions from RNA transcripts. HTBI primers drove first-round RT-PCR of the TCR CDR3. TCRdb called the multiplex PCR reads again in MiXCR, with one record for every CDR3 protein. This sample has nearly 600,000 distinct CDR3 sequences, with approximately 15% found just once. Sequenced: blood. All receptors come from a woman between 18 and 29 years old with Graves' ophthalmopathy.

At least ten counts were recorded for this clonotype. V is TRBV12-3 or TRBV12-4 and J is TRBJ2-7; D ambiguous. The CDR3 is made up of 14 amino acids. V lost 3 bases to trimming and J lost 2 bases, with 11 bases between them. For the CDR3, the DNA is TGTGCCAGCAGTTTCTCCTTCATGGCCTACGAGCAGTACTTC. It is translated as CASSFSFMAYEQYF.

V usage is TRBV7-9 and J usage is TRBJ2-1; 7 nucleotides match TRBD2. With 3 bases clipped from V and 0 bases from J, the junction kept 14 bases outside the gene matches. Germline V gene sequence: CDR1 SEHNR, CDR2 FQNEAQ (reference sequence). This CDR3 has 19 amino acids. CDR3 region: CASSFPSGRAVSSYNEQFF. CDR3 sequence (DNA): TGTGCCAGCAGCTTCCCGAGTGGGAGGGCCGTTAGCTCCTACAATGAGCAGTTCTTC.

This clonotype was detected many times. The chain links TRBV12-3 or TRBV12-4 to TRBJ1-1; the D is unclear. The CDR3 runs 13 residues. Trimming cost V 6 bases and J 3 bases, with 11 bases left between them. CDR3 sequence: CASRLRGYTEAFF. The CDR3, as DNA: TGTGCCAGCAGACTACGGGGATACACTGAAGCTTTCTTT.

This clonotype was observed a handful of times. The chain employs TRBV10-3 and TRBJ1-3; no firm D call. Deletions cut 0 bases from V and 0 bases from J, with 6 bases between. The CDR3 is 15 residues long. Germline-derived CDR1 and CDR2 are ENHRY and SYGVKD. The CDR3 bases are TGTGCCATCAGTGAGTCGACGAACTCTGGAAACACCATATATTTT. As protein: CAISESTNSGNTIYF.

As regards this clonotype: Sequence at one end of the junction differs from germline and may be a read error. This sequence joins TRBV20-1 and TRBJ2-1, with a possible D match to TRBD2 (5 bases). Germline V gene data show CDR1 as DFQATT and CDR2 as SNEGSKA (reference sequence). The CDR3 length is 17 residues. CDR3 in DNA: TGCAGTGCTAGAGTTCCTTCTAGCCACAGCCCCTACAATGAGCGGTTCTTC. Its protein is CSARVPSSHSPYNERFF.

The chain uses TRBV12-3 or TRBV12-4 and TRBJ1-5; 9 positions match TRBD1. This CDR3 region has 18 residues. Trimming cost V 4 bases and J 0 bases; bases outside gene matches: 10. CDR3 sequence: CASSSTWDRDYSNQPQHF. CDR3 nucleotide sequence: TGTGCCAGCAGTTCCACCTGGGACAGGGATTATAGCAATCAGCCCCAGCATTTT.

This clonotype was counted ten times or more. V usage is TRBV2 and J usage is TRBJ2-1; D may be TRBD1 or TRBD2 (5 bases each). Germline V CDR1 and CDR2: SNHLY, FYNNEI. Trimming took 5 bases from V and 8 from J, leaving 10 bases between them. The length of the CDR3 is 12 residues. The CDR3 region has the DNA TGTGCCAGCAGTTGGGGACGGGATGAGCAGTTCTTC. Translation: CASSWGRDEQFF.

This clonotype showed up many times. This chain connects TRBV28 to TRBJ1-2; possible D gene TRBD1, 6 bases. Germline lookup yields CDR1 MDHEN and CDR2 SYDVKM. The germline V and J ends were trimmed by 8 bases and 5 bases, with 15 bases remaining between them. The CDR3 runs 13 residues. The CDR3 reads CASGRGVGYGYTF. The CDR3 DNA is TGTGCCAGCGGTAGGGGGGTAGGGTATGGCTACACCTTC.

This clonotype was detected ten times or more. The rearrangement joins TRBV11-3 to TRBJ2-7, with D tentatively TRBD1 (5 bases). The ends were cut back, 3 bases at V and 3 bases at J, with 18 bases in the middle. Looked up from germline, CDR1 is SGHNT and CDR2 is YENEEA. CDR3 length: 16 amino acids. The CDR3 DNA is TGTGCCAGCAGCTTGGGTAGGGGCCCTGGCTACTACGAGCAGTACTTC. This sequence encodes CASSLGRGPGYYEQYF.

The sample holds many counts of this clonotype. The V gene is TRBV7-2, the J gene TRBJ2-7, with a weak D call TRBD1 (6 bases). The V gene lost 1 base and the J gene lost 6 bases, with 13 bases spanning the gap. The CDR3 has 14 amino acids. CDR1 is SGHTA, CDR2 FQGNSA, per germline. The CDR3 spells CASSLVVGAGEQYF. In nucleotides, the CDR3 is TGTGCCAGCAGCTTAGTTGTGGGGGCAGGCGAGCAGTACTTC.